The clone carrying this T cell receptor beta chain was seen only once. Its antigen is as yet unknown. This record comes from a study of post-analysis software for immune sequencing data. Carried by the TCR beta cDNA libraries were unique molecular identifiers. There were about 1 to 10 million T cells, and 480,000 or so cDNA molecules came from them. TCRdb called the PCR reads again in MiXCR, with one record for every CDR3 protein. The sample has hundreds of thousands of distinct CDR3 sequences, roughly three fifths seen once. General study points: F measure showed strong co-clustering of same-batch samples. For normalized Chao1 diversity, multiple sclerosis patients scored significantly lower than controls did.

This receptor was taken from a girl aged 2-10 years with multiple sclerosis. Sequenced: blood.

The DNA for the CDR3 is TGCGCCAGCAGAACCGCTCCTAGCGGGAGCGGCTACAATGAGCAGTTCTTC. This encodes CASRTAPSGSGYNEQFF. The chain joins TRBV5-1 to TRBJ2-1, with 10 nucleotides matching TRBD2. The CDR3 runs to 17 residues. V gave up 5 bases and J gave up 3 bases; unmatched junction bases: 11. CDR1 SGHRS and CDR2 YFSETQ come from the germline V gene.